Shown below are 24 T cell receptor beta chains from a single sample sequenced in a study of cytomegalovirus exposure and HLA in healthy donors. This PCR relied on a set of 60 Vbeta primers and 13 Jbeta primers. The table came from immunoSEQ multiplex PCR; TCRdb's copy has only in-frame clones and leaves some out. The sample yields 100,000 or so clones, roughly 69% seen once. The sequenced material came from PBMCs. The receptors were gathered from a human donor in good health.

CDR3 coding DNA: TGTGCCAGCAGCTTAGTTTCGGGGGATGGCTATGGCTACACCTTC. It yields the protein CASSLVSGDGYGYTF. The V call is TRBV7-2, the J call TRBJ1-2; D may be TRBD1 (5 bases). Trimming removed 1 base at V and 4 bases at J, with 13 bases between. CDR3 length: 15 residues. Germline V gene lookup returns CDR1 SGHTA and CDR2 FQGNSA.

The chain employs TRBV11-1 and TRBJ1-1, with D hard to call. The germline gives CDR1 SGHAT, CDR2 FQDESV (reference sequence). The CDR3 covers 13 residues. The V and J ends lost 2 bases and 1 base respectively, with 5 bases between them. CDR3 loop: CASSLFQNTEAFF. DNA of the CDR3: TGTGCCAGCAGCTTATTCCAGAACACTGAAGCTTTCTTT.

V is TRBV28 and J is TRBJ1-1, with D possibly matching TRBD1 (5 bases). V was shortened by 3 bases and J by 5 bases, with 16 bases between the two germline ends. Germline CDR1 MDHEN, CDR2 SYDVKM. The CDR3 runs to 15 residues. This CDR3 is CASSFALGRGTEAFF. The CDR3 bases are TGTGCCAGCAGTTTTGCGTTGGGGCGGGGGACTGAAGCTTTCTTT.

V gene TRBV2 combines with J gene TRBJ2-2, with 12 bases fitting TRBD1. Germline CDR1 SNHLY, CDR2 FYNNEI. This CDR3 is built from 15 residues. V was pared by 5 bases and J by 7 bases, with 5 bases of the junction left unmatched. In DNA form, the CDR3 reads TGTGCCAGCAGTCGGGACAGGGGGCCCGACGGGGAGCTGTTTTTT. Its protein is CASSRDRGPDGELFF.

The V and J genes are TRBV5-1 and TRBJ2-2; D perhaps matches TRBD1 (6 bases). Trimming removed 3 bases at V and 6 bases at J, with 18 bases between. Germline V lookup: CDR1 SGHRS, CDR2 YFSETQ. The CDR3 contains 16 residues. The CDR3 DNA sequence: TGCGCCAGCAGCTCGCAAGGGACCCCAGGGGCCGGGGAGCTGTTTTTT. Amino acid sequence: CASSSQGTPGAGELFF.

The chain uses TRBV14 and TRBJ2-3; TRBD2 might be the D (6 bases). The V gene's germline CDR1 is SGHDN and CDR2 FVKESK. CDR3 size: 17 residues. V was shortened by 0 bases and J by 4 bases, with 17 bases between the two germline ends. The chain's CDR3 is CASSQDLRGFVADTQYF. DNA of the CDR3: TGTGCCAGCAGCCAAGATCTTCGGGGGTTCGTCGCAGATACGCAGTATTTT.

J is TRBJ2-2 and V is TRBV30, with TRBD2 as a possible D gene (5 bases). Germline V gene data show CDR1 as GTSNPN and CDR2 as SVGIG (reference sequence). V was shortened by 2 bases and J by 5 bases, with 12 bases between the two germline ends. This CDR3 has 14 amino acids. CDR3 protein: CAWSHGGGTGELFF. The CDR3 DNA reads as TGTGCCTGGAGTCACGGTGGAGGAACCGGGGAGCTGTTTTTT. The full variable domain, its missing parts supplied by reference TRBV30 and TRBJ2-2, is SQTIHQWPATLVQPVGSPLSLECTVEGTSNPNLYWYRQAAGRGLQLLFYSVGIGQISSEVPQNLSASRPQDRQFILSSKKLLLSDSGFYLCAWSHGGGTGELFFGEGSRLTVL.

The J gene is TRBJ1-1, the V gene TRBV27, with D possibly being TRBD1 (5 bases). Germline CDR1 is MNHEY and CDR2 is SMNVEV (reference sequence). This CDR3 has 12 amino acids. V lost 7 bases, J lost 5 bases, and 11 bases lay in between. The CDR3 DNA sequence: TGTGCCAGCAAGGGGTTCCAAACTGAAGCTTTCTTT. Its protein product is CASKGFQTEAFF.

The V call is TRBV5-4, the J call TRBJ1-2, with TRBD1 as a possible D gene (5 bases). Germline loops: CDR1 SGHNT, CDR2 YYREEE (reference sequence). V lost 0 bases and J lost 2, with 11 bases in between. This CDR3 region has 15 residues. The CDR3 region has the DNA TGTGCCAGCAGCTTGGATTCAGGGTTGAACTATGGCTACACCTTC. It yields the protein CASSLDSGLNYGYTF.

The chain uses TRBV4-1 and TRBJ2-6; weak D call: TRBD2 (5 bases). V was shortened by 5 bases and J by 2 bases, with 13 bases between the two germline ends. CDR1 and CDR2 from the germline V gene are MGHRA and YSYEKL. The CDR3 is 16 amino acids. The CDR3 is CASSSEALTGANVLTF. The CDR3 nucleotides read TGCGCCAGCAGCTCGGAGGCTTTAACTGGGGCCAACGTCCTGACTTTC.

As concerns this clone: Mismatch with germline at one junction end may stem from a read error. DNA for the CDR3: TGTGCCAGCAGCCTAACCCCGAGGAATGAGCAGTTCTTC. This gives the protein CASSLTPRNEQFF. The rearrangement links TRBV7-3 to TRBJ2-1, with D unresolved. The length of the CDR3 is 13 residues. Germline lookup yields CDR1 SGHTA and CDR2 FQGTGA.

V and J are TRBV7-9 and TRBJ2-7; 14 bases match TRBD2. Per germline, CDR1 SEHNR and CDR2 FQNEAQ (reference sequence). The trim removed 3 bases at V and 4 bases at J, leaving 2 bases unmatched. The CDR3 runs to 15 residues. CDR3 loop: CASSFWTSGRYEQYF. CDR3 in DNA: TGTGCCAGCAGCTTTTGGACTAGCGGGAGGTACGAGCAGTACTTC.

The rearrangement joins TRBV28 to TRBJ2-7, with TRBD1 matching 12 bases. J gave up 5 bases and V 4 bases, and 9 bases lay outside the gene matches. Germline CDR1 is MDHEN and CDR2 is SYDVKM. The CDR3 is made up of 16 amino acids. CDR3 coding DNA: TGTGCCAGCAGTTGGGGGGGGACAGGGGGCATCCACGAGCAGTACTTC. Residues: CASSWGGTGGIHEQYF.

This clone appeared a few times. The rearrangement links TRBV5-1 to TRBJ1-1, with TRBD1 matching over 8 bases. Trimming at V came to 0 bases and at J to 5 bases, leaving 6 bases not matched to a gene. The germline V gene has CDR1 SGHRS and CDR2 YFSETQ. The CDR3 extends over 15 amino acids. CDR3: CASSLASGGGTEAFF. CDR3 bases: TGCGCCAGCAGCTTGGCCTCAGGGGGCGGAACTGAAGCTTTCTTT.

V and J are TRBV2 and TRBJ2-7; D is unclear. The CDR3 is 16 residues long. V was pared by 2 bases and J by 3 bases, with 17 bases between. Germline CDR1 SNHLY, CDR2 FYNNEI. The CDR3 bases are TGTGCCAGCAGTGAATACATTAACAGAGCTTTCTACGAGCAGTACTTC. Amino acid sequence: CASSEYINRAFYEQYF. Drawing the rest from reference TRBV2 and TRBJ2-7, the complete variable domain is EPEVTQTPSHQVTQMGQEVILRCVPISNHLYFYWYRQILGQKVEFLVSFYNNEISEKSEIFDDQFSVERPDGSNFTLKIRSTKLEDSAMYFCASSEYINRAFYEQYFGPGTRLTVT.

The J gene is TRBJ2-5, the V gene TRBV29-1; a possible D gene is TRBD1 (6 bases). CDR1 and CDR2 (germline): SQVTM, ANQGSEA. There are 17 residues in the CDR3. V shed 0 bases and J shed 0 bases, with 17 bases lying between them. CDR3: CSVEEFGRGAYQETQYF. CDR3 DNA sequence: TGCAGCGTTGAAGAGTTTGGCAGGGGCGCGTACCAAGAGACCCAGTACTTC.

The gene calls are TRBV7-2 and TRBJ2-7; TRBD2 matches at 8 bases. CDR1 and CDR2 (germline): SGHTA, FQGNSA. V trimming: 2 bases; J trimming: 5 bases; junction bases outside the gene matches: 5. This CDR3 is 14 amino acids long. The CDR3: CASSLTSGVNEQYF. The CDR3 DNA follows: TGTGCCAGCAGCTTAACTAGCGGCGTCAACGAGCAGTACTTC.

The rearrangement links TRBV18 to TRBJ2-7, with D possibly being TRBD1 (5 bases). The CDR3 contains 15 residues. Trimming removed 0 bases at V and 1 base at J, with 10 bases between. Germline values: CDR1 KGHSH, CDR2 LQKENI. CDR3 in DNA: TGTGCCAGCTCACCACCGCCAGGGTATTCCTACGAGCAGTACTTC. Amino acid sequence: CASSPPPGYSYEQYF. Filled out from reference TRBV18 and TRBJ2-7, the complete variable domain reads NAGVMQNPRHLVRRRGQEARLRCSPMKGHSHVYWYRQLPEEGLKFMVYLQKENIIDESGMPKERFSAEFPKEGPSILRIQQVVRGDSAAYFCASSPPPGYSYEQYFGPGTRLTVT.

The chain has TRBV5-1 and TRBJ2-5; no firm D call. Trimming took off 3 bases at V and 1 base at J, with 7 bases between the two ends. The CDR3 runs to 13 residues. Germline V gives CDR1 SGHRS, CDR2 YFSETQ. Here the CDR3 reads CASSSYSQETQYF. The CDR3 nucleotides read TGCGCCAGCAGCTCTTACAGCCAAGAGACCCAGTACTTC.

The chain couples TRBV27 to TRBJ2-3; tentative D call: TRBD2 (6 bases). The germline CDR1 and CDR2 sequences are MNHEY and SMNVEV (reference sequence). The CDR3 sequence is 11 residues long. The CDR3 reads CATHRGDTQYF. CDR3 bases: TGTGCAACCCACCGGGGGGATACGCAGTATTTT.

The gene calls are TRBV7-8 and TRBJ1-4; 9 bases align to TRBD1. This CDR3 spans 15 amino acids. V lost 5 bases, J lost 3 bases, and 4 bases stayed unmatched. The V gene's germline CDR1 is SGHVS and CDR2 FQNEAQ. CDR3 in amino acids: CASSIRTGANEKLFF. The CDR3 DNA sequence: TGTGCCAGCAGCATAAGGACAGGGGCTAATGAAAAACTGTTTTTT.

V gene TRBV2 combines with J gene TRBJ2-7; a weak D match, TRBD2 (6 bases). Germline values: CDR1 SNHLY, CDR2 FYNNEI. This CDR3 has 15 residues. Trimming pared 2 bases from V and 2 bases from J, leaving 13 bases between. The CDR3: CASSESGLPTYEQYF. For the CDR3, the DNA is TGTGCCAGCAGTGAATCAGGACTACCGACCTACGAGCAGTACTTC.

This chain uses TRBV28 with TRBJ2-5, with TRBD2 as a possible D gene (5 bases). The CDR3 is 14 residues long. CDR1 and CDR2 from the germline V gene are MDHEN and SYDVKM. Trimming pared 4 bases from V and 2 bases from J, leaving 11 bases between. CDR3 nucleotide sequence: TGTGCCAGCAGTTCCCTCGACTATCAAGAGACCCAGTACTTC. This sequence encodes CASSSLDYQETQYF.

The chain combines TRBV27 with TRBJ2-7; TRBD1 matches 7 bases. Germline V gene sequence: CDR1 MNHEY, CDR2 SMNVEV (reference sequence). The V segment lost 6 bases and the J segment 6 bases; nucleotides outside the gene matches: 8. This CDR3 comprises 13 residues. CDR3 nucleotide sequence: TGTGCCAGCAGGCCTAATCCAGGGGGCGAGCAGTACTTC. This gives the protein CASRPNPGGEQYF.